The rows below give T cell receptor beta chains drawn from one sample of a study of post-analysis software for immune sequencing data. One entry per CDR3 protein, called by TCRdb with MiXCR from the PCR reads. The data contain roughly 600,000 distinct CDR3 sequences, 44% of them singletons. The sample taken for sequencing was blood. These receptors were taken from a girl aged 10 to 17 with multiple sclerosis. CDR3s include the opening cysteine and the closing phenylalanine or tryptophan. Each record gives: J gene, D gene, V gene, clone size, CDR3 protein, CDR3 DNA. A D gene is named only where the DNA matches it firmly. Rows give clone size only sometimes, using once, few, many, or a class for an expanded clone.

>TRBJ2-1|.|TRBV12-3/TRBV12-4|.
CASSPPPIARSYNEQFF
TGTGCCAGCAGCCCCCCTCCTATTGCTCGCTCCTACAATGAGCAGTTCTTC
>TRBJ2-7|TRBD1|TRBV9|.
CASSVGTGDSYEQYF
TGTGCCAGCAGCGTAGGGACAGGCGATTCCTACGAGCAGTACTTC
>TRBJ2-6|TRBD1|TRBV6-2/TRBV6-3|once
CASSQGQGKSSGANVLTF
TGTGCCAGCAGTCAAGGACAGGGCAAAAGCTCTGGGGCCAACGTCCTGACTTTC
>TRBJ2-7|.|TRBV12-3/TRBV12-4|.
CTSSLISSEQYF
TGTACCAGCAGCCTGATTTCTAGCGAGCAGTACTTC
>TRBJ2-7|TRBD2|TRBV4-2|few
CASSQETSGGYYEQYF
TGTGCCAGCAGCCAAGAGACTAGCGGGGGTTACTACGAGCAGTACTTC
>TRBJ1-2|TRBD1|TRBV5-1|.
CASSLEGGGYGYTF
TGCGCCAGCAGCTTGGAAGGGGGCGGGTATGGCTACACCTTC
>TRBJ2-1|TRBD1|TRBV12-3/TRBV12-4|.
CASSLAGPPQGDEQFF
TGTGCCAGCAGTTTAGCGGGGCCCCCCCAGGGGGATGAGCAGTTCTTC
>TRBJ2-5|.|TRBV7-8|few
CASSISRSETQYF
TGTGCCAGCAGCATTAGCCGGTCAGAGACCCAGTACTTC
>TRBJ2-7|TRBD1|TRBV29-1|.
CSAVDRGTYEQYF
TGCAGCGCCGTGGACAGGGGCACCTACGAGCAGTACTTC
>TRBJ2-7|TRBD1|TRBV7-9|.
CASSLVGTATGEQYF
TGTGCCAGCAGCTTAGTGGGGACAGCCACCGGGGAGCAGTACTTC
>TRBJ1-1|.|TRBV5-5|few
CASTRDTLNTEAFF
TGTGCCAGCACCAGGGACACCTTGAACACTGAAGCTTTCTTT
>TRBJ2-2|TRBD2|TRBV29-1|.
CSVDGTSGTGELFF
TGCAGCGTTGATGGGACTAGCGGTACCGGGGAGCTGTTTTTT
>TRBJ2-3|TRBD2|TRBV10-3|few
CAIRREGRVTDTQYF
TGTGCCATCAGGCGGGAGGGCCGGGTCACAGATACGCAGTATTTT
>TRBJ1-4|.|TRBV12-3/TRBV12-4|.
CASSGLRGGEKLFF
TGTGCCAGCAGCGGGCTCAGGGGTGGAGAAAAACTGTTTTTT
>TRBJ1-2|TRBD1|TRBV4-1|few
CASSQGLLGIGQGGAYGYTF
TGCGCCAGCAGCCAAGGTCTTCTGGGAATCGGACAGGGTGGTGCCTATGGCTACACCTTC
>TRBJ1-2|TRBD1|TRBV6-6|.
CASNERAMGQLYGYTF
TGTGCCAGCAACGAACGGGCTATGGGACAGCTCTATGGCTACACCTTC
>TRBJ2-7|.|TRBV29-1|few
CSVQGEGLYEQYF
TGCAGCGTCCAAGGAGAGGGACTTTACGAGCAGTACTTC
>TRBJ2-1|TRBD1|TRBV6-2/TRBV6-3|few
CASSWWTGVNNEQFF
TGTGCCAGCAGTTGGTGGACAGGGGTAAACAATGAGCAGTTCTTC
>TRBJ2-4|.|TRBV10-3|few
CAISEGTKQNIQYF
TGTGCCATCAGTGAGGGAACTAAACAAAACATTCAGTACTTC
>TRBJ2-3|.|TRBV6-6|.
CASSYSRGSTQYF
TGTGCCAGCAGTTACTCGAGAGGGTCCACGCAGTATTTT
>TRBJ2-7|.|TRBV6-1|.
CASSLGDTNRRTSSYEQYF
TGTGCCAGCAGTCTGGGTGATACGAACAGGAGAACGAGCTCCTACGAGCAGTACTTC
>TRBJ2-7|TRBD1|TRBV29-1|.
CSVGGTETYEQYF
TGCAGCGTTGGGGGGACAGAAACCTACGAGCAGTACTTC
>TRBJ2-5|.|TRBV12-3/TRBV12-4|.
CASSPLLGGQETQYF
TGTGCCAGCAGTCCCCTGCTGGGAGGTCAAGAGACCCAGTACTTC
>TRBJ2-5|.|TRBV29-1|few
CSVGTGGGETQYF
TGCAGCGTTGGGACGGGCGGCGGAGAGACCCAGTACTTC